What follows is one T cell receptor (beta chain) and its context. Its antigen is not identified. Clones were sequenced by immunoSEQ multiplex PCR, and TCRdb holds only the in-frame ones, with some missing. The profile covers around 47,000 clones, with 55% to 85% appearing a single time and over 8.5% taken by the ten largest. Unmatched junction bases numbered 20, after V lost 8 bases and J lost 4 bases. CDR1 and CDR2 (germline): LGHNT, FRNRAP. The length of the CDR3 is 18 residues. Culturing for about 9 days preceded CD4+ T cell isolation. BNT162b2 vaccine or mRNA-1273 vaccine was given to participants in two doses. This sample was taken from a study of vaccination effects on CD4 cells after COVID-19.

The TCR comes from a human donor who received a COVID-19 vaccine. The rearrangement joins TRBV12-5 to TRBJ1-2; 9 bases match TRBD1. Material: CD4+ T cells from PBMCs cultured without peptide, obtained after COVID-19 vaccination. In DNA form, the CDR3 reads TGTGCTAGTAGTGGGTCGGGGATGGAACAGGGGGCGGGCTATGGCTACACCTTC. Its protein product is CASSGSGMEQGAGYGYTF.